The next 14 T cell receptor beta chains were all read from a single sample in a study of T-cell memory formation after mild COVID-19. TCRdb recomputed calls from the 5' RACE reads with MiXCR, one row per CDR3 protein. The sample lists a few hundred thousand distinct CDR3 sequences; under 30% were seen once. Sequencing input: PBMCs or a T cell subset sorted from them (not recorded which). All receptors come from an adult woman who had mild COVID-19 (a few samples of this study predate the infection). Cell type and time point are not known.

This clonotype was recorded a few times. The rearrangement links TRBV19 to TRBJ1-2; 9 positions match TRBD1. V gave up 5 bases and J gave up 8 bases; unmatched junction bases: 12. The CDR3 is 15 amino acids. Germline lookup yields CDR1 LNHDA and CDR2 SQIVND (reference sequence). CDR3 nucleotide sequence: TGTGCCAGTAGTGGTGACAGGGGGTTCAACGGGGGCTACACCTTC. Translated, it gives CASSGDRGFNGGYTF.

This sequence joins TRBV7-9 and TRBJ2-5; D remains ambiguous. The CDR3 consists of 13 residues. The V gene lost 2 bases and the J gene lost 5 bases, with 9 bases spanning the gap. Germline lookup yields CDR1 SEHNR and CDR2 FQNEAQ (reference sequence). CDR3 in DNA: TGTGCCAGCAGCTTACCCCAGAGGGAGACCCAGTACTTC. Translated: CASSLPQRETQYF.

This clonotype was seen at least ten times. The chain uses TRBV20-1 and TRBJ1-1; 7 positions agree with TRBD1. The CDR3 sequence is 11 residues long. Losses at the gene ends were 3 bases for V and 9 bases for J; bases not matched to a gene: 4. Germline loops: CDR1 DFQATT, CDR2 SNEGSKA (reference sequence). CDR3 coding DNA: TGCAGTGCTAGCCAGGACAGGAAAGCTTTCTTT. Protein: CSASQDRKAFF.

This clonotype showed up just a few times. V and J are TRBV9 and TRBJ2-3; a weak D match, TRBD2 (6 bases). CDR1 SGDLS and CDR2 YYNGEE come from the germline V gene. Trimming took 0 bases from V and 6 from J, leaving 8 bases between them. The CDR3 spans 13 residues. The CDR3 reads CASSVGGGDTQYF. The DNA of the CDR3 is TGTGCCAGCAGCGTAGGCGGAGGGGATACGCAGTATTTT.

V is TRBV15 and J is TRBJ2-3; D not resolved. Trimming removed 5 bases at V and 1 base at J, with 7 bases between. CDR1 is LNHNV, CDR2 YYDKDF, per germline (reference sequence). This CDR3 has 13 amino acids. The CDR3 protein is CATSGRGTDTQYF. CDR3 sequence (DNA): TGTGCCACCAGCGGTAGAGGCACAGATACGCAGTATTTT.

This clonotype was counted only a few times. The chain is built from TRBV18 and TRBJ2-1; 10 bases fit TRBD2. J was trimmed by 7 bases and V by 0 bases; bases with no gene match: 6. This CDR3 region has 16 residues. Germline V gene data show CDR1 as KGHSH and CDR2 as LQKENI. This chain's CDR3 is CASSPPSSGGGNEQFF. The DNA of the CDR3 is TGTGCCAGCTCACCACCGTCTAGCGGGGGTGGGAATGAGCAGTTCTTC. Full variable domain (rest looked up from reference TRBV18 and TRBJ2-1): NAGVMQNPRHLVRRRGQEARLRCSPMKGHSHVYWYRQLPEEGLKFMVYLQKENIIDESGMPKERFSAEFPKEGPSILRIQQVVRGDSAAYFCASSPPSSGGGNEQFFGPGTRLTVL.

Remarks on this clonotype: A read error may produce the germline difference seen at one junction end. This chain uses TRBV7-3 with TRBJ2-2; 10 positions match TRBD2. The CDR3 is 15 residues long. CDR1 is SGHTA and CDR2 is FQGTGA in the germline V gene. CDR3 DNA sequence: TGTGCCAGCACCCTAGCGGGAGCTAACACCGGGGAGATGTTTTTT. The encoded protein is CASTLAGANTGEMFF.

This clonotype was picked up a small number of times. V gene TRBV20-1 combines with J gene TRBJ1-5, with a weak D call TRBD1 (6 bases). The CDR3 spans 15 residues. V lost 6 bases, J lost 3 bases, and 18 bases lay in between. Germline assignment: CDR1 DFQATT and CDR2 SNEGSKA (reference sequence). CDR3 DNA: TGCAGTGCCCCATTGGGGGGGGCTGTCAATCAGCCCCAGCATTTT. Amino acid sequence: CSAPLGGAVNQPQHF.

The chain links TRBV7-2 to TRBJ2-7; 7 bases line up with TRBD1. The CDR3 is 12 amino acids. The V gene's germline CDR1 is SGHTA and CDR2 FQGNSA. Unmatched junction bases numbered 6, after V lost 5 bases and J lost 8 bases. The CDR3 DNA reads as TGTGCCAGCAGCCGGGACAGCAGCAAGCAGTACTTC. This codes for CASSRDSSKQYF.

There are a few counts of this clonotype. This rearrangement joins TRBV7-2 to TRBJ2-5, with 8 bases identical to TRBD1. After removal of 5 bases from V and 2 bases from J, the junction contained 10 bases not matched to a gene. Germline V lookup: CDR1 SGHTA, CDR2 FQGNSA. The CDR3 contains 16 residues. CDR3 bases: TGTGCCAGCAGCCCCCAATACGACAGGGGACAAGAGACCCAGTACTTC. Protein: CASSPQYDRGQETQYF. Variable domain in full (rest from reference TRBV7-2 and TRBJ2-5): GAGVSQSPSNKVTEKGKDVELRCDPISGHTALYWYRQSLGQGLEFLIYFQGNSAPDKSGLPSDRFSAERTGGSVSTLTIQRTQQEDSAVYLCASSPQYDRGQETQYFGPGTRLLVL.

The chain couples TRBV7-8 to TRBJ2-2; D uncertain. The length of the CDR3 is 17 residues. The V end was cut by 4 bases, the J end by 0 bases, with 15 bases between. CDR1 SGHVS and CDR2 FQNEAQ come from the germline V gene. CDR3 protein: CASSSRTYGANTGELFF. CDR3 nucleotides: TGTGCCAGCAGCTCCAGGACCTACGGCGCGAACACCGGGGAGCTGTTTTTT.

The rearrangement uses TRBV24-1 and TRBJ2-5; possibly TRBD2 for D (5 bases). CDR3 length: 11 amino acids. Germline loops: CDR1 KGHDR, CDR2 SFDVKD. V was clipped by 8 bases and J by 9 bases, with 12 bases between them. CDR3: CATNRLPPQYF. The CDR3 bases are TGTGCCACCAATCGACTACCCCCCCAGTACTTC.

The chain uses TRBV12-3 or TRBV12-4 and TRBJ2-2; 9 nucleotides agree with TRBD1. The CDR3 contains 14 residues. The V segment lost 6 bases and the J segment 6 bases; nucleotides outside the gene matches: 5. CDR3: CASRGDRASGELFF. Written as DNA, the CDR3 is TGTGCCAGCAGAGGGGACAGGGCTTCCGGGGAGCTGTTTTTT.

The J gene is TRBJ1-2, the V gene TRBV20-1; D is unresolved. Germline CDR1 is DFQATT and CDR2 is SNEGSKA (reference sequence). The CDR3 length is 13 residues. The ends were cut back, 1 base at V and 4 bases at J, with 10 bases in the middle. CDR3 residues: CSARAGSSYGYTF. As DNA, the CDR3 is TGCAGTGCTAGAGCGGGGTCAAGCTATGGCTACACCTTC.